Shown below are 12 T cell receptor beta chains from a single sample sequenced in a study of OX40 agonist ivuxolimab in advanced cancers. Data came from immunoSEQ multiplex PCR; TCRdb stores just in-frame clones and leaves some out. The sample has some 95,000 clones; 87% are singletons. The sequences come from CD4+ or CD8+ T cells sorted from blood, collected in a trial of the OX40 agonist ivuxolimab. The receptors were gathered from an adult with an advanced solid tumor such as melanoma, head and neck, liver or kidney cancer.

V is TRBV19 and J is TRBJ2-2, with TRBD1 as a possible D gene (6 bases). Looked up from germline, CDR1 is LNHDA and CDR2 is SQIVND (reference sequence). The CDR3 runs to 14 residues. Deletions cut 3 bases from V and 4 bases from J, with 9 bases between. DNA for the CDR3: TGTGCCAGTAGTATGGACAGACTCACCGGGGAGCTGTTTTTT. Its translation is CASSMDRLTGELFF.

This clone was seen only a few times. This sequence joins TRBV28 and TRBJ2-3; 9 nucleotides line up with TRBD2. Germline CDR1 and CDR2: MDHEN and SYDVKM. CDR3 length equals 16 residues. With V trimmed by 4 bases and J by 0 bases, 5 bases remained unmatched. The DNA of the CDR3 is TGTGCCAGCAGTTCACCGCGGGGGGGTAGCACAGATACGCAGTATTTT. Its translation is CASSSPRGGSTDTQYF.

This clone appeared a single time. Other nucleotide sequences from this sample produce the same CDR3. This chain links TRBV9 with TRBJ1-2, with D uncertain. The CDR3 has 12 residues. Germline-derived CDR1 and CDR2 are SGDLS and YYNGEE. Trimming pared 2 bases from V and 5 bases from J, leaving 7 bases between. The CDR3 loop is CASSVAAYGYTF. In nucleotides, the CDR3 is TGTGCCAGCAGCGTTGCAGCGTATGGCTACACCTTC.

This rearrangement joins TRBV28 to TRBJ2-4, with 7 bases lining up with TRBD2. V was clipped by 5 bases and J by 5 bases; unmatched bases: 9. Germline V gene lookup returns CDR1 MDHEN and CDR2 SYDVKM. This CDR3 is 15 amino acids long. CDR3 sequence: CASSRGGRGENIQYF. In DNA form, the CDR3 reads TGTGCCAGCAGTAGGGGAGGGCGGGGAGAAAACATTCAGTACTTC.

The genes are TRBV10-1 and TRBJ2-5; TRBD1 might be the D (6 bases). Matching the DNA end better, TRBJ2-7 makes the J call doubtful. Germline loops: CDR1 WNHNN, CDR2 SYGVQD (reference sequence). The CDR3 is 13 amino acids. The CDR3 nucleotides are TGCGCCAGCAGTGAGTCGGCAGGGGACGAGCAGTACTTC. It translates to CASSESAGDEQYF.

The chain couples TRBV5-3 to TRBJ2-7; D unclear. Being an ORF, TRBV5-3 has a function that is uncertain. Between the trimmed V and J ends, which lost 1 base and 7 bases, there was a span of 15 bases. The CDR3 length is 14 residues. CDR3 in DNA: TGTGCCAGAAGCTTGTTCACAGTCTGGTGGGAGCAGTACTTC. Translating it yields CARSLFTVWWEQYF.

The rearrangement links TRBV5-1 to TRBJ1-1; weak D call: TRBD1 (6 bases). The ends were cut back, 8 bases at V and 3 bases at J, with 20 bases in the middle. The CDR3 runs 15 residues. Germline V CDR1 and CDR2: SGHRS, YFSETQ. The CDR3 DNA is TGCGCCAGTAGTCGGGGGGGCGCTTGGGACACTGAAGCTTTCTTT. This translates into CASSRGGAWDTEAFF.

The chain has TRBV11-2 and TRBJ1-1; weak D call: TRBD1 (5 bases). Germline assignment: CDR1 SGHAT and CDR2 FQNNGV. The CDR3 totals 14 residues. Trimming stripped 3 bases from V and 5 bases from J, with 13 bases between. The CDR3 bases are TGTGCCAGCAGCTTCCCGGGAGCAGGGACTGAAGCTTTCTTT. It translates to CASSFPGAGTEAFF.

Only one count was recorded for this clone. The chain is built from TRBV5-1 and TRBJ2-3; D could derive from TRBD1 or TRBD2 (6 bases each). V lost 0 bases, J lost 2 bases, and 10 bases lay in between. Germline V gene sequence: CDR1 SGHRS, CDR2 YFSETQ. The CDR3 length is 15 residues. The CDR3 sequence: CASSLVRGATDTQYF. The CDR3 coding sequence is TGCGCCAGCAGCTTGGTGAGGGGGGCCACAGATACGCAGTATTTT.

This chain links TRBV12-2 with TRBJ2-2; the DNA was not compared with TRBD1, the D call given in the table. TRBV12-2 counts as a pseudogene. This CDR3 is built from 14 residues. The CDR3 is CASRWRPGIGELFF. The CDR3 coding sequence is TGTGCAAGTCGCTGGAGACCAGGGATCGGGGAGCTGTTTTTT.

The chain employs TRBV27 and TRBJ1-5; no firm D call. CDR1 and CDR2 from the germline V gene are MNHEY and SMNVEV (reference sequence). The V end lost 5 bases, the J end lost 0 bases, and 8 bases lay between the germline ends. This CDR3 has 14 residues. Here the CDR3 reads CASSVSNSNQPQHF. The DNA of the CDR3 is TGTGCCAGCAGTGTCAGCAATAGCAATCAGCCCCAGCATTTT.

The chain uses TRBV15 and TRBJ2-5, with no clear D. The end of the DNA is better explained by TRBJ2-7, so the J call may be wrong. Germline-derived CDR1 and CDR2 are LNHNV and YYDKDF (reference sequence). The CDR3 loop spans 16 amino acids. The CDR3 is CATSRVGLSPTYEQYF. CDR3 coding DNA: TGTGCCACCAGCAGAGTGGGCCTTTCCCCGACCTACGAGCAGTACTTC.